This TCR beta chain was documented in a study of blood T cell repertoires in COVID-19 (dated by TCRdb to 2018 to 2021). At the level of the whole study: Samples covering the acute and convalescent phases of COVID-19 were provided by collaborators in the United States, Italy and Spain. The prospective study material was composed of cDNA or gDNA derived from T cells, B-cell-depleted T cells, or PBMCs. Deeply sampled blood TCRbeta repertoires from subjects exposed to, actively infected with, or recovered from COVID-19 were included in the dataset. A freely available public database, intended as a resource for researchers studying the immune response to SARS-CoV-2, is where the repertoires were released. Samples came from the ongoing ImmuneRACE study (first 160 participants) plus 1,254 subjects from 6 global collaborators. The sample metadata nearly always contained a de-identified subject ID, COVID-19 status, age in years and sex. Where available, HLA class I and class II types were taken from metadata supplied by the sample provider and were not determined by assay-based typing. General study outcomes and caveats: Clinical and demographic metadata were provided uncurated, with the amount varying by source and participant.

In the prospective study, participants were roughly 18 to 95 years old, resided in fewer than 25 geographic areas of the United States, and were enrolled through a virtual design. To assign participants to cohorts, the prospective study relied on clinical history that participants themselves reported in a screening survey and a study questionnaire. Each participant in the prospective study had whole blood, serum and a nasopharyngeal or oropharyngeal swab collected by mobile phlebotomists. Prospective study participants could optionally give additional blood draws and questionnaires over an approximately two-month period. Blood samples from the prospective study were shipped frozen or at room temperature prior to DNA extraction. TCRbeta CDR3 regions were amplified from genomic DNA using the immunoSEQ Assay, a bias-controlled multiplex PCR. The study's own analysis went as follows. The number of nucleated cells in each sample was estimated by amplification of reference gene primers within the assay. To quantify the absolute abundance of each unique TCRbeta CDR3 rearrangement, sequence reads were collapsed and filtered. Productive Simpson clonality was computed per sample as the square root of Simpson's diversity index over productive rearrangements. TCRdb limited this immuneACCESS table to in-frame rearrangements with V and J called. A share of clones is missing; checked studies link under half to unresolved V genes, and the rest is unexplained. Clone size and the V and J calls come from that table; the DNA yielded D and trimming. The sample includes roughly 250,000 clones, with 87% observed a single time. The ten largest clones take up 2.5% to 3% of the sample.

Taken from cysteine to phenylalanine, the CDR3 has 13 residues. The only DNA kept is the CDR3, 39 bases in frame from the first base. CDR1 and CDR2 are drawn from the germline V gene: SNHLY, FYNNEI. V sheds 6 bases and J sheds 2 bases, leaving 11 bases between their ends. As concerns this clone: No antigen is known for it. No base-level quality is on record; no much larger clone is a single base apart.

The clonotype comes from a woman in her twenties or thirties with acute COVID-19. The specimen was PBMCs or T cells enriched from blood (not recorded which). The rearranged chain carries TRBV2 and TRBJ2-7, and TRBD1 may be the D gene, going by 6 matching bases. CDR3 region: CASSGDTTYEQYF. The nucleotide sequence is TGTGCCAGCAGCGGGGACACGACCTACGAGCAGTACTTC. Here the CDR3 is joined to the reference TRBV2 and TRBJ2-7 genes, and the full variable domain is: EPEVTQTPSHQVTQMGQEVILRCVPISNHLYFYWYRQILGQKVEFLVSFYNNEISEKSEIFDDQFSVERPDGSNFTLKIRSTKLEDSAMYFCASSGDTTYEQYFGPGTRLTVT.